This is a list of T cell receptor beta chains from one sample in a study of shared clonotypes between healthy human individuals. Generated by immunoSEQ multiplex PCR, the TCRdb table keeps only in-frame clones and is missing some. The sample shows under 1 million clones, approximately 97% of them seen only once. The specimen sequenced was naive CD8+ T cells sorted from blood. The origin of the receptors is a man aged 30-40 years in good health. CDR3s include the opening cysteine and the closing phenylalanine or tryptophan. D genes are given only for firm matches. Size is stated for part of the rows, as once, few or many counts, or as a class when the clone is expanded.

v_call: TRBV5-4
clone_size: .
d_call: .
j_call: TRBJ2-3
cdr3_aa: CASSFSGPSTDTQYF
cdr3_nt: TGTGCCAGCAGCTTCTCAGGACCCAGCACAGATACGCAGTATTTT

v_call: TRBV27
clone_size: .
d_call: .
j_call: TRBJ2-1
cdr3_aa: CASRPGAGSYNEQFF
cdr3_nt: TGTGCCAGCAGACCCGGGGCAGGCTCCTACAATGAGCAGTTCTTC

v_call: TRBV29-1
clone_size: .
d_call: .
j_call: TRBJ1-5
cdr3_aa: CSVEGGRNQPQHF
cdr3_nt: TGCAGCGTTGAGGGGGGCCGAAATCAGCCCCAGCATTTT

v_call: TRBV11-2
clone_size: .
d_call: TRBD2
j_call: TRBJ2-7
cdr3_aa: CASSLDPGGSYEQYF
cdr3_nt: TGTGCCAGCAGCTTAGATCCGGGAGGCTCCTACGAGCAGTACTTC

v_call: TRBV11-2
clone_size: once
d_call: TRBD1
j_call: TRBJ1-1
cdr3_aa: CASGDRSGTEAFF
cdr3_nt: TGTGCCAGCGGGGACAGGTCCGGCACTGAAGCTTTCTTT

v_call: TRBV9
clone_size: .
d_call: .
j_call: TRBJ2-7
cdr3_aa: CASSVGPRQDYEQYF
cdr3_nt: TGTGCCAGCAGCGTAGGGCCTAGACAGGACTACGAGCAGTACTTC

v_call: TRBV30
clone_size: once
d_call: TRBD1
j_call: TRBJ1-1
cdr3_aa: CAWSTPGQGSLGTEAFF
cdr3_nt: TGTGCCTGGAGTACTCCGGGACAGGGATCGTTGGGCACTGAAGCTTTCTTT

v_call: TRBV4-3
clone_size: .
d_call: .
j_call: TRBJ2-7
cdr3_aa: CASSQDTGTATYEQYF
cdr3_nt: TGCGCCAGCAGCCAAGATACGGGGACCGCAACCTACGAGCAGTACTTC

v_call: TRBV5-5
clone_size: .
d_call: TRBD1
j_call: TRBJ1-5
cdr3_aa: CASSLGDRAIFSNQPQHF
cdr3_nt: TGTGCCAGCAGCTTAGGGGACAGAGCAATCTTTAGCAATCAGCCCCAGCATTTT

v_call: TRBV10-3
clone_size: .
d_call: .
j_call: TRBJ2-1
cdr3_aa: CAISEGVNEQFF
cdr3_nt: TGTGCCATCAGTGAGGGAGTCAATGAGCAGTTCTTC

v_call: TRBV29-1
clone_size: once
d_call: .
j_call: TRBJ2-7
cdr3_aa: CSVNWGAYEQYF
cdr3_nt: TGCAGCGTGAACTGGGGGGCCTACGAGCAGTACTTC

v_call: TRBV6-6
clone_size: .
d_call: .
j_call: TRBJ2-7
cdr3_aa: CATINGGGEQYF
cdr3_nt: TGTGCCACCATTAACGGGGGTGGAGAGCAGTACTTC

v_call: TRBV7-2
clone_size: .
d_call: .
j_call: TRBJ2-7
cdr3_aa: CASSLAATGNYEQYF
cdr3_nt: TGTGCCAGCAGCCTAGCCGCCACAGGGAACTACGAGCAGTACTTC

v_call: TRBV29-1
clone_size: .
d_call: .
j_call: TRBJ2-2
cdr3_aa: CSVGPNGRTGELFF
cdr3_nt: TGCAGCGTTGGTCCCAACGGGCGGACCGGGGAGCTGTTTTTT

v_call: TRBV7-9
clone_size: .
d_call: TRBD1
j_call: TRBJ2-7
cdr3_aa: CASSWDRDRAYEQYF
cdr3_nt: TGTGCCAGCAGCTGGGACCGGGACAGGGCGTACGAGCAGTACTTC

v_call: TRBV29-1
clone_size: .
d_call: .
j_call: TRBJ2-1
cdr3_aa: CSVEGPGGLSYNEQFF
cdr3_nt: TGCAGCGTTGAAGGGCCCGGGGGTCTGTCCTACAATGAGCAGTTCTTC

v_call: TRBV10-3
clone_size: .
d_call: TRBD1
j_call: TRBJ1-1
cdr3_aa: CAIRGTGGLNTEAFF
cdr3_nt: TGTGCCATCAGAGGGACAGGGGGCCTGAACACTGAAGCTTTCTTT

v_call: TRBV29-1
clone_size: .
d_call: TRBD2
j_call: TRBJ2-1
cdr3_aa: CSVEGLAGGSSYNEQFF
cdr3_nt: TGCAGCGTTGAAGGGCTAGCGGGAGGAAGCTCCTACAATGAGCAGTTCTTC

v_call: TRBV29-1
clone_size: .
d_call: TRBD2
j_call: TRBJ2-7
cdr3_aa: CSVEVAGEVYEQYF
cdr3_nt: TGCAGCGTTGAAGTAGCGGGGGAGGTCTACGAGCAGTACTTC

v_call: TRBV5-5
clone_size: .
d_call: TRBD1
j_call: TRBJ2-7
cdr3_aa: CASSLLQGYEQYF
cdr3_nt: TGTGCCAGCAGCCTCCTACAGGGGTACGAGCAGTACTTC

v_call: TRBV10-1
clone_size: .
d_call: TRBD2
j_call: TRBJ2-3
cdr3_aa: CASYSGTSGTDTQYF
cdr3_nt: TGCGCCAGCTATTCTGGGACTAGCGGGACAGATACGCAGTATTTT

v_call: TRBV11-1
clone_size: .
d_call: TRBD2
j_call: TRBJ2-7
cdr3_aa: CASSSGTSGRAWEQYF
cdr3_nt: TGTGCCAGCAGCTCCGGGACTAGCGGGAGGGCCTGGGAGCAGTACTTC

v_call: TRBV7-8
clone_size: .
d_call: TRBD1
j_call: TRBJ2-7
cdr3_aa: CASSSRDRGGYEQYF
cdr3_nt: TGTGCCAGCAGCTCCCGGGACAGAGGGGGTTACGAGCAGTACTTC

v_call: TRBV5-1
clone_size: .
d_call: TRBD2
j_call: TRBJ2-3
cdr3_aa: CASSERTSGTYTDTQYF
cdr3_nt: TGCGCCAGCAGCGAGCGGACTAGCGGGACGTACACAGATACGCAGTATTTT

v_call: TRBV27
clone_size: .
d_call: .
j_call: TRBJ2-5
cdr3_aa: CASSPAPTGYQETQYF
cdr3_nt: TGTGCCAGCAGTCCGGCCCCGACAGGTTATCAAGAGACCCAGTACTTC

v_call: TRBV5-1
clone_size: .
d_call: TRBD1
j_call: TRBJ2-2
cdr3_aa: CASSLRQGNTGELFF
cdr3_nt: TGCGCCAGCAGCCTAAGACAGGGCAACACCGGGGAGCTGTTTTTT

v_call: TRBV7-2
clone_size: .
d_call: TRBD1
j_call: TRBJ2-1
cdr3_aa: CASSRTGGVRNEQFF
cdr3_nt: TGTGCCAGCAGCCGTACAGGGGGAGTGCGGAATGAGCAGTTCTTC

v_call: TRBV18
clone_size: .
d_call: TRBD1
j_call: TRBJ2-7
cdr3_aa: CASSAGQGIHEQYF
cdr3_nt: TGTGCCAGCTCAGCTGGACAGGGTATCCACGAGCAGTACTTC

v_call: TRBV5-1
clone_size: .
d_call: .
j_call: TRBJ2-7
cdr3_aa: CASSIRQGPYEQYF
cdr3_nt: TGCGCCAGCTCGATCAGGCAGGGCCCCTACGAGCAGTACTTC

v_call: TRBV29-1
clone_size: .
d_call: .
j_call: TRBJ1-2
cdr3_aa: CSVKEVTNYGYTF
cdr3_nt: TGCAGCGTTAAAGAGGTGACCAACTATGGCTACACCTTC

v_call: TRBV4-2
clone_size: .
d_call: .
j_call: TRBJ1-2
cdr3_aa: CASSQVFAGYTF
cdr3_nt: TGTGCCAGCAGCCAAGTCTTTGCCGGCTACACCTTC

v_call: TRBV27
clone_size: .
d_call: TRBD1
j_call: TRBJ1-4
cdr3_aa: CASSKQGWDEKLFF
cdr3_nt: TGTGCCAGCAGTAAACAGGGGTGGGATGAAAAACTGTTTTTT

v_call: TRBV15
clone_size: once
d_call: .
j_call: TRBJ2-1
cdr3_aa: CATSRDRASIPNEQFF
cdr3_nt: TGTGCCACCAGCAGAGATCGGGCATCTATACCAAATGAGCAGTTCTTC

v_call: TRBV18
clone_size: .
d_call: .
j_call: TRBJ2-5
cdr3_aa: CASSPGEETQYF
cdr3_nt: TGTGCCAGCTCACCTGGGGAGGAGACCCAGTACTTC

v_call: TRBV6-5
clone_size: once
d_call: .
j_call: TRBJ2-7
cdr3_aa: CASNPVGGGYEQYF
cdr3_nt: TGTGCCAGCAACCCGGTAGGAGGGGGCTACGAGCAGTACTTC

v_call: TRBV7-8
clone_size: .
d_call: .
j_call: TRBJ2-5
cdr3_aa: CASSLALSRWETQYF
cdr3_nt: TGTGCCAGCAGCTTAGCGCTATCCCGTTGGGAGACCCAGTACTTC

v_call: TRBV19
clone_size: .
d_call: .
j_call: TRBJ2-1
cdr3_aa: CASSIGGVNEQFF
cdr3_nt: TGTGCCAGTAGTATCGGCGGGGTTAATGAGCAGTTCTTC

v_call: TRBV28
clone_size: .
d_call: .
j_call: TRBJ1-3
cdr3_aa: CASSLDLGNTIYF
cdr3_nt: TGTGCCAGCAGTCTTGACCTTGGAAACACCATATATTTT

v_call: TRBV7-8
clone_size: .
d_call: TRBD2
j_call: TRBJ2-5
cdr3_aa: CASSLSSGSVEETQYF
cdr3_nt: TGTGCCAGCAGCCTGTCTAGCGGGAGTGTCGAGGAGACCCAGTACTTC

v_call: TRBV7-9
clone_size: .
d_call: TRBD2
j_call: TRBJ2-7
cdr3_aa: CATSPSGGSSYEQYF
cdr3_nt: TGTGCCACAAGTCCTAGCGGAGGAAGCTCCTACGAGCAGTACTTC

v_call: TRBV7-6
clone_size: .
d_call: TRBD2
j_call: TRBJ2-7
cdr3_aa: CASSLDVAGDGEQYF
cdr3_nt: TGTGCCAGCAGCTTAGACGTAGCGGGAGACGGCGAGCAGTACTTC

v_call: TRBV4-1
clone_size: .
d_call: TRBD1
j_call: TRBJ2-1
cdr3_aa: CASSPGTEEQFF
cdr3_nt: TGCGCCAGCAGCCCCGGGACAGAAGAACAGTTCTTC

v_call: TRBV9
clone_size: .
d_call: .
j_call: TRBJ1-4
cdr3_aa: CASSVGRGLDEKLFF
cdr3_nt: TGTGCCAGCAGCGTAGGTCGGGGCTTAGATGAAAAACTGTTTTTT

v_call: TRBV7-9
clone_size: .
d_call: .
j_call: TRBJ2-2
cdr3_aa: CASSRGRATGELFF
cdr3_nt: TGTGCCAGCAGCCGAGGACGGGCTACCGGGGAGCTGTTTTTT

v_call: TRBV29-1
clone_size: .
d_call: .
j_call: TRBJ2-7
cdr3_aa: CSVEGEVNEQYF
cdr3_nt: TGCAGCGTTGAAGGAGAGGTGAACGAGCAGTACTTC

v_call: TRBV9
clone_size: .
d_call: TRBD1
j_call: TRBJ2-3
cdr3_aa: CASSVAKTGKDTQYF
cdr3_nt: TGTGCCAGCAGCGTAGCTAAGACAGGGAAGGATACGCAGTATTTT

v_call: TRBV5-1
clone_size: .
d_call: .
j_call: TRBJ2-5
cdr3_aa: CASSPDGEETQYF
cdr3_nt: TGCGCCAGCAGCCCGGATGGGGAAGAGACCCAGTACTTC

v_call: TRBV5-4
clone_size: .
d_call: .
j_call: TRBJ2-3
cdr3_aa: CASTPRQKSTDTQYF
cdr3_nt: TGTGCCAGCACCCCCAGACAGAAGAGCACAGATACGCAGTATTTT

v_call: TRBV7-9
clone_size: .
d_call: TRBD2
j_call: TRBJ2-3
cdr3_aa: CASTTGTSGTDTQYF
cdr3_nt: TGTGCCAGCACAACCGGGACTAGCGGCACAGATACGCAGTATTTT

v_call: TRBV5-1
clone_size: .
d_call: .
j_call: TRBJ2-5
cdr3_aa: CASSLNHWRALGKTQYF
cdr3_nt: TGCGCCAGCAGCTTGAATCATTGGAGGGCCTTGGGAAAGACCCAGTACTTC

v_call: TRBV21-1
clone_size: .
d_call: .
j_call: TRBJ1-1
cdr3_aa: CASSKARGANTEAFF
cdr3_nt: TGTGCCAGCAGCAAAGCGCGGGGGGCTAACACTGAAGCTTTCTTT

v_call: TRBV15
clone_size: .
d_call: TRBD2
j_call: TRBJ2-7
cdr3_aa: CATGPASGSSYEQYF
cdr3_nt: TGTGCCACCGGACCCGCTAGCGGGAGCTCCTACGAGCAGTACTTC

v_call: TRBV7-9
clone_size: .
d_call: .
j_call: TRBJ2-5
cdr3_aa: CASRPPVGSGETQYF
cdr3_nt: TGTGCCAGCAGGCCCCCGGTGGGGTCCGGGGAAACCCAGTACTTC

v_call: TRBV27
clone_size: .
d_call: TRBD1
j_call: TRBJ2-7
cdr3_aa: CASRTRGLYEQYF
cdr3_nt: TGTGCCAGCAGGACCAGGGGGCTTTACGAGCAGTACTTC

v_call: TRBV27
clone_size: .
d_call: TRBD1
j_call: TRBJ2-2
cdr3_aa: CASSKDRGRITGELFF
cdr3_nt: TGTGCCAGCAGTAAGGACAGGGGGCGTATCACCGGGGAGCTGTTTTTT

v_call: TRBV6-1
clone_size: .
d_call: TRBD2
j_call: TRBJ2-7
cdr3_aa: CASSEGLATYEQYF
cdr3_nt: TGTGCCAGCAGTGAGGGACTAGCGACTTACGAGCAGTACTTC